A selection of T cell receptor beta chains follows, all from one sample in a study of somatic mutations in cytotoxic T cells in rheumatoid arthritis. Profiled with immunoSEQ multiplex PCR; TCRdb holds only in-frame clones, not every one. Found here are some 11,000 clones, 70% to 85% of them singletons; the top ten hold approximately 8.9%. What was sequenced was CD8+ T cells sorted from blood. These receptors all stem from a woman aged 60 to 75 with rheumatoid arthritis. Both conserved end residues are part of each CDR3. Each record gives: D gene, V gene, J gene, CDR3 length, CDR3 protein. D genes are given only for firm matches.

.	TRBV7-6	TRBJ1-6	15	CASSLSGAEDSPLHF
.	TRBV4-2	TRBJ2-1	12	CASSQEGTRQFF
TRBD2	TRBV14	.	14	CASSQVTSGHEQYF
TRBD2	TRBV27	TRBJ2-1	16	CASSFSSGSSYNEQFF
TRBD1	TRBV28	TRBJ1-1	15	CASTLDREDNTEAFF
TRBD2	TRBV5-6	TRBJ2-3	13	CASSSSVGGAQYF
TRBD2	TRBV27	TRBJ2-7	19	CASSLKIGLAGGRSYEQYF
.	TRBV6-5	TRBJ1-5	12	CATGGTDQPQHF
TRBD2	TRBV28	TRBJ2-7	14	CASSPGLAGDEQYF
TRBD1	TRBV4-1	TRBJ1-1	20	CASSQKRVPGQGWVETEAFF
.	TRBV27	TRBJ1-1	14	CASTLGGGNTEAFF
TRBD1	TRBV29-1	TRBJ2-7	15	CSGRIYRGSSYEQYF
.	TRBV6-1	TRBJ1-4	11	CASNQQGKLFF
.	TRBV20-1	TRBJ1-3	11	CSARDIDRLEF